The clone carrying this TCR beta chain was found a few times. Antigen: not known. Germline assignment: CDR1 SGHDT and CDR2 YYEEEE. The CDR3 is made up of 17 amino acids. Trimming took 0 bases from V and 5 from J, leaving 18 bases between them. This sample is drawn from a study of T cell repertoires in cytomegalovirus infection. Study-wide background: It can be stated that public TCR beta signatures indicated CMV infection as well as a matching HLA type. Study observations and caveats: Carriage of CMV together with the relevant HLA was identifiable through cumulative public TCR beta family frequency. Dominant in the ex vivo response were TCR beta clonotypes restricted by HLA-C and specific for CMV.

Each CDR3 protein gets one entry after TCRdb re-called the reads with MiXCR. The table includes around 300,000 distinct CDR3 sequences, more than 8% detected once. The sequencing input was PBMCs. This chain uses TRBV5-6 with TRBJ1-5, with a weak D call TRBD1 (5 bases). This clonotype was sampled from a human donor in good health (CMV status not recorded). Some clones in this sample may be carry-over from other donors' samples. The CDR3 DNA is TGTGCCAGCAGCTTGGGATCCCGGGGGTTTAAGGATCAGCCCCAGCATTTT. Amino acids: CASSLGSRGFKDQPQHF. Together with reference TRBV5-6 and TRBJ1-5, the CDR3 gives the full variable domain: DAGVTQSPTHLIKTRGQQVTLRCSPKSGHDTVSWYQQALGQGPQFIFQYYEEEERQRGNFPDRFSGHQFPNYSSELNVNALLLGDSALYLCASSLGSRGFKDQPQHFGDGTRLSIL.